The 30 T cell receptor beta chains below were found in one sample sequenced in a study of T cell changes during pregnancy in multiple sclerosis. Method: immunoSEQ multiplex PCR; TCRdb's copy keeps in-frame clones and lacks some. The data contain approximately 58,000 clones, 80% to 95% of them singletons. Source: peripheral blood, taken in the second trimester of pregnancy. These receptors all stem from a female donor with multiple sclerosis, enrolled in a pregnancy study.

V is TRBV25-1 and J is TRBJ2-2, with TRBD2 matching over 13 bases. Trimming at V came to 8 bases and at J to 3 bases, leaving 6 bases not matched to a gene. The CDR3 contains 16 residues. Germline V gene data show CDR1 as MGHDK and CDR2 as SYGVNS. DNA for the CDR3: TGTGCCAGCCTATCCGGACTAGCGGGAGACACCGGGGAGCTGTTTTTT. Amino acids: CASLSGLAGDTGELFF. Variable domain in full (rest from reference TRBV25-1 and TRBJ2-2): EADIYQTPRYLVIGTGKKITLECSQTMGHDKMYWYQQDPGMELHLIHYSYGVNSTEKGDLSSESTVSRIRTEHFPLTLESARPSHTSQYLCASLSGLAGDTGELFFGEGSRLTVL.

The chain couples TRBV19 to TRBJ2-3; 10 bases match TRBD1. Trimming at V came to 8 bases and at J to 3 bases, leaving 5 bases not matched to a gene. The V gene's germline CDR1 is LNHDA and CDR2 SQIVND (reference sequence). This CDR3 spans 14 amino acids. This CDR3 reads CASATGGNTDTQYF. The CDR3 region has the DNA TGTGCCAGTGCGACAGGGGGCAATACAGATACGCAGTATTTT. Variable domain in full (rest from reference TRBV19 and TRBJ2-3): DGGITQSPKYLFRKEGQNVTLSCEQNLNHDAMYWYRQDPGQGLRLIYYSQIVNDFQKGDIAEGYSVSREKKESFPLTVTSAQKNPTAFYLCASATGGNTDTQYFGPGTRLTVL.

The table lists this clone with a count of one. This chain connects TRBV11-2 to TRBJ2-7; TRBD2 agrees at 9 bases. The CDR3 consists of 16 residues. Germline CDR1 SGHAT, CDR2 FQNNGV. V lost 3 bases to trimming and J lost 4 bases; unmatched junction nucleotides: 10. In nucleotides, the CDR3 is TGTGCCAGCAGCTTCTTTGGTAGCGGGAGTAATTACGAGCAGTACTTC. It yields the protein CASSFFGSGSNYEQYF.

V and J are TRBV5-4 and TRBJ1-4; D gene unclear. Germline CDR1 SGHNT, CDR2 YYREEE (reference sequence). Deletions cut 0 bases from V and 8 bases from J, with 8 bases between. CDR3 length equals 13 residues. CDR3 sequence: CASSLDAGEKLFF. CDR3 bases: TGTGCCAGCAGCTTGGACGCAGGAGAAAAACTGTTTTTT.

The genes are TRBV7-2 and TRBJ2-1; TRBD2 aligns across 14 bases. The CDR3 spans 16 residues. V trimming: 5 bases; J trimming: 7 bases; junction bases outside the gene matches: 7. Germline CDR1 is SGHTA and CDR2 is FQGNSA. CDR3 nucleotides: TGTGCCAGCAGCCAAGGGACTAGCGGGAGTGTGAATGAGCAGTTCTTC. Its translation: CASSQGTSGSVNEQFF.

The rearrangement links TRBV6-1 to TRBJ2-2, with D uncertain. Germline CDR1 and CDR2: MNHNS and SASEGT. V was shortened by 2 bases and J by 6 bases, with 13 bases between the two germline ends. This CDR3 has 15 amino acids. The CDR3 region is CASSETSFGSGELFF. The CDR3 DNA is TGTGCCAGCAGTGAAACATCCTTCGGGTCCGGGGAGCTGTTTTTT.

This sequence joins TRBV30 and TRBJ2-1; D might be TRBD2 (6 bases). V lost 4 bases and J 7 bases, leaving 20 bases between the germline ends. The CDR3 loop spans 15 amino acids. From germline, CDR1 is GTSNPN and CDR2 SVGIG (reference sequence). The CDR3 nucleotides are TGTGCCTGGACGTTATCGGGAGCCATGTGGAATGAGCAGTTCTTC. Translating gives CAWTLSGAMWNEQFF. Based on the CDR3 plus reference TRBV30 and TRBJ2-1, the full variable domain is SQTIHQWPATLVQPVGSPLSLECTVEGTSNPNLYWYRQAAGRGLQLLFYSVGIGQISSEVPQNLSASRPQDRQFILSSKKLLLSDSGFYLCAWTLSGAMWNEQFFGPGTRLTVL.

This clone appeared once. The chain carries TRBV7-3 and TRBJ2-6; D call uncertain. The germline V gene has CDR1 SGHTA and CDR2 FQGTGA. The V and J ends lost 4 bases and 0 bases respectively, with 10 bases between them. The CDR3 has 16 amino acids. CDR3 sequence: CASSSQSSSGANVLTF. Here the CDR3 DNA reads TGTGCCAGCAGCTCTCAATCCAGCTCTGGGGCCAACGTCCTGACTTTC.

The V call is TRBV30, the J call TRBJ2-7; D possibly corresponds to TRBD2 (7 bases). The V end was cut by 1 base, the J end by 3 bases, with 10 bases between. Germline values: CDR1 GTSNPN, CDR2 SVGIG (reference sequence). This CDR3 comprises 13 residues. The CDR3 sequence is CAWSGRGGYEQYF. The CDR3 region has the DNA TGTGCCTGGAGTGGGAGGGGGGGCTACGAGCAGTACTTC.

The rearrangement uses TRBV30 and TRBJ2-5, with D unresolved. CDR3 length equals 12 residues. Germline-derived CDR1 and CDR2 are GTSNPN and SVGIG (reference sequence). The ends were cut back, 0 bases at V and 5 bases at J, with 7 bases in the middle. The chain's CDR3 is CAWSVVRETQYF. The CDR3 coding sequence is TGTGCCTGGAGTGTCGTGCGGGAGACCCAGTACTTC.

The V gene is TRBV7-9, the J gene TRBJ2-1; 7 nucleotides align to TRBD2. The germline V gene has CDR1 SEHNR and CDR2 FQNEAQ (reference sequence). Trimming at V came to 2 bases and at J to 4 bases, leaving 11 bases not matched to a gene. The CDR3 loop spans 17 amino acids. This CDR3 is CASSLITIGRTYNEQFF. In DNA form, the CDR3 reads TGTGCCAGCAGCTTAATCACGATCGGGAGGACTTACAATGAGCAGTTCTTC.

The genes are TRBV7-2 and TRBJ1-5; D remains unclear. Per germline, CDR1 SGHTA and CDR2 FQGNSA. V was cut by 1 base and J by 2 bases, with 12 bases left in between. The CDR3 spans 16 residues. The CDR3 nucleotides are TGTGCCAGCAGCTTAGTGACGGGTTTGGGCAATCAGCCCCAGCATTTT. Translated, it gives CASSLVTGLGNQPQHF.

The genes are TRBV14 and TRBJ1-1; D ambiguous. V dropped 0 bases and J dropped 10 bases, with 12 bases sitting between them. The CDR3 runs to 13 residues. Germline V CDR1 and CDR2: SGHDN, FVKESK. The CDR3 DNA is TGTGCCAGCAGCCAAGAGCCGCTATACGGAGCTTTCTTT. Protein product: CASSQEPLYGAFF. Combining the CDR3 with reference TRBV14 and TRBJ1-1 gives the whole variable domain EAGVTQFPSHSVIEKGQTVTLRCDPISGHDNLYWYRRVMGKEIKFLLHFVKESKQDESGMPNNRFLAERTGGTYSTLKVQPAELEDSGVYFCASSQEPLYGAFFGQGTRLTVV.

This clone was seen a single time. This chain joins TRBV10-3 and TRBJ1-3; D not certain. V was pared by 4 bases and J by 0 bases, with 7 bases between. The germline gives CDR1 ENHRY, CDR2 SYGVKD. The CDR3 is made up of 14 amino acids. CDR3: CAISGGSSGNTIYF. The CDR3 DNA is TGTGCCATCAGTGGTGGCAGCTCTGGAAACACCATATATTTT.

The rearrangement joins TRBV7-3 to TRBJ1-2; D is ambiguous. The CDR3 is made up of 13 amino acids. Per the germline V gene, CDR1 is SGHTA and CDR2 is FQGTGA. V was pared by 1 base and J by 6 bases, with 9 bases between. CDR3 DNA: TGTGCCAGCAGCTTAAGCTCCGGGGATGGCTACACCTTC. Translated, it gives CASSLSSGDGYTF.

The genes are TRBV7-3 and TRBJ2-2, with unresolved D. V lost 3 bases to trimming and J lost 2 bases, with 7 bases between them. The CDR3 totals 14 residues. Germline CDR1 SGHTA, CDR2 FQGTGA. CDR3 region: CASSFNTNTGELFF. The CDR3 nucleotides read TGTGCCAGCAGCTTTAACACCAACACCGGGGAGCTGTTTTTT.

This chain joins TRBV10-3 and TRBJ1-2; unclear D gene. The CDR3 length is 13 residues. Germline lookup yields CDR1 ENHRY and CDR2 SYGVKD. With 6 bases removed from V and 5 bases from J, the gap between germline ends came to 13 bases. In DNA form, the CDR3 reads TGTGCCATCAGGGGAGGGTTTGGATATGGCTACACCTTC. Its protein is CAIRGGFGYGYTF.

Here the CDR3 DNA reads TGTGCCAGTAGTATAGATCTAACTGGGGCCAACGTCCTGACTTTC. It is translated as CASSIDLTGANVLTF. This chain joins TRBV19 and TRBJ2-6; no firm D call. The germline gives CDR1 LNHDA, CDR2 SQIVND (reference sequence). Trimming removed 0 bases at V and 2 bases at J, with 5 bases between. The CDR3 runs 15 residues.

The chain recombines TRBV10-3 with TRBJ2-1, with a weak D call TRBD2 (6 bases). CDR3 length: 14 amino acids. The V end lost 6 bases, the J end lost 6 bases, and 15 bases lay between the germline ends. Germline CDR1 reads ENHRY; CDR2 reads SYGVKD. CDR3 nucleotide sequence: TGTGCCATCAGGCCGTCTTTGGAGGGCAATGAGCAGTTCTTC. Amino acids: CAIRPSLEGNEQFF.

The CDR3 spells CAWSYYRASPDTQYF. In DNA, the CDR3 is TGTGCCTGGAGTTATTATAGAGCTTCCCCAGATACGCAGTATTTT. The chain is built from TRBV30 and TRBJ2-3; D call uncertain. Germline values: CDR1 GTSNPN, CDR2 SVGIG (reference sequence). With 2 bases removed from V and 4 bases from J, the gap between germline ends came to 16 bases. The CDR3 sequence is 15 residues long.

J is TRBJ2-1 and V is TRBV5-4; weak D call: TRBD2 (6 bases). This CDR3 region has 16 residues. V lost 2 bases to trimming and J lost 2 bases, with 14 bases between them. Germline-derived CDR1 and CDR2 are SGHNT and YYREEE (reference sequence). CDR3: CASSFYAGSTYNEQFF. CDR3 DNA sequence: TGTGCCAGCAGCTTTTATGCGGGATCCACCTACAATGAGCAGTTCTTC.

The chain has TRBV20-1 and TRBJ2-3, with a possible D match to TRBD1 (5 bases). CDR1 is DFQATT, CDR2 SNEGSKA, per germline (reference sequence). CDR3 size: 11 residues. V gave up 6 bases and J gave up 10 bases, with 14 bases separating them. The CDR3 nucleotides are TGCAGTGCGGGATTAGGGGTGGCGCAGTATTTT. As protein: CSAGLGVAQYF.

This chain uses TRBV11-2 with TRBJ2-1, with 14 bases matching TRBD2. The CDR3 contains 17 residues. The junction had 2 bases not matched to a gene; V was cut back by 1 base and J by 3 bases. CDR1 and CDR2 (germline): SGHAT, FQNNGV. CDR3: CASSLVGTSGSYNEQFF. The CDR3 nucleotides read TGTGCCAGCAGCTTAGTAGGGACTAGCGGGAGCTACAATGAGCAGTTCTTC.

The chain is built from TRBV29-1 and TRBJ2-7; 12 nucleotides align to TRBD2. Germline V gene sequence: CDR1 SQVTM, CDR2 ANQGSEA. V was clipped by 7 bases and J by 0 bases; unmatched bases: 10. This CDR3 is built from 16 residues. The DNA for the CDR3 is TGCAGCGCCGGACTAGCGGGGTCTAGTTCCTCCTACGAGCAGTACTTC. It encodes CSAGLAGSSSSYEQYF.

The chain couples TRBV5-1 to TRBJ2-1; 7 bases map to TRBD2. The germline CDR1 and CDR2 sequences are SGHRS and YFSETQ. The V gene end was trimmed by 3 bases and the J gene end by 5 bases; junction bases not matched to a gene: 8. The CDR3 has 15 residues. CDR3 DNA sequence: TGCGCCAGCAGCTATTGGGAGGGCCTAAACAATGAGCAGTTCTTC. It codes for CASSYWEGLNNEQFF.

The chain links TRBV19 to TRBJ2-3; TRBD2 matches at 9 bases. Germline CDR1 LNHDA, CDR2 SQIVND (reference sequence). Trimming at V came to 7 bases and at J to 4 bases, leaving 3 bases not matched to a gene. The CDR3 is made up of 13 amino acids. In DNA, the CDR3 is TGTGCCAGTACGGGACTAGCTGCAGATACGCAGTATTTT. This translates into CASTGLAADTQYF.

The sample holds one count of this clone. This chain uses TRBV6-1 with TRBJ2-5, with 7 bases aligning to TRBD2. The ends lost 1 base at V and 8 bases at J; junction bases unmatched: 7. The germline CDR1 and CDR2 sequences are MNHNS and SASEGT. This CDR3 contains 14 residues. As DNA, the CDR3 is TGTGCCAGCAGTGAAGATACTAGCGCGGTAACCCAGTACTTC. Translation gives CASSEDTSAVTQYF.

This CDR3 reads CAISESGTDTGELFF. The CDR3 nucleotides read TGTGCCATCAGTGAGTCCGGGACAGACACCGGGGAGCTGTTTTTT. The chain carries TRBV10-3 and TRBJ2-2; 7 bases align to TRBD1. The trim removed 0 bases at V and 3 bases at J, leaving 1 base unmatched. Germline-derived CDR1 and CDR2 are ENHRY and SYGVKD. The CDR3 covers 15 residues.

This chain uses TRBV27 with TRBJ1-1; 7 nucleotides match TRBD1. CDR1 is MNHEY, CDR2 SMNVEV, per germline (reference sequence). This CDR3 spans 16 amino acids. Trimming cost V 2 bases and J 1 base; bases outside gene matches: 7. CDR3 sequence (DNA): TGTGCCAGCAGTTTAATAACAGGGGTGGGGAACACTGAAGCTTTCTTT. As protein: CASSLITGVGNTEAFF.

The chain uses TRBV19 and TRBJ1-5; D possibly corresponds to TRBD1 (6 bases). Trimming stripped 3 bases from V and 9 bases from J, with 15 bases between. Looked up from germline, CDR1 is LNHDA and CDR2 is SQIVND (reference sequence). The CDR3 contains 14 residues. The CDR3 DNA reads TGTGCCAGTAGTATGGGGGCTCTAGGTCCGCCCCAGCATTTT. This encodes CASSMGALGPPQHF.